These 12 T cell receptor beta chains were all obtained from the same sample, sequenced in a study of blood T cell repertoires in COVID-19. Assay: immunoSEQ multiplex PCR; the TCRdb copy retains only in-frame clones and omits some. The table has a few hundred thousand clones, around 85% seen once. The specimen sequenced was PBMCs or T cells enriched from blood (not recorded which). The receptors were sampled from a woman aged 30 to 39 who had recovered from COVID-19.

This clone has more than one count but fewer than ten. The chain joins TRBV5-1 to TRBJ1-2; 8 positions agree with TRBD1. This CDR3 has 18 amino acids. Germline assignment: CDR1 SGHRS and CDR2 YFSETQ. With V trimmed by 0 bases and J by 8 bases, 18 bases remained unmatched. The CDR3 DNA follows: TGCGCCAGCAGCTTGGGAGGGGCGCGGGGACCCGACAGGGGCGGCTACACCTTC. Its protein is CASSLGGARGPDRGGYTF.

The genes are TRBV5-1 and TRBJ2-3; 9 bases match TRBD1. The length of the CDR3 is 15 residues. With 3 bases clipped from V and 1 base from J, the junction kept 3 bases outside the gene matches. Germline loops: CDR1 SGHRS, CDR2 YFSETQ. The CDR3: CASSSNRGRTDTQYF. The CDR3 bases are TGCGCCAGCAGCTCCAACAGGGGGCGCACAGATACGCAGTATTTT.

The V call is TRBV18, the J call TRBJ2-6; D is uncertain. Germline V gene sequence: CDR1 KGHSH, CDR2 LQKENI. The CDR3 is 15 residues long. Trimming pared 3 bases from V and 4 bases from J, leaving 10 bases between. The CDR3 reads CASSPSLEGANVLTF. Written as DNA, the CDR3 is TGTGCCAGCTCACCGTCACTCGAGGGGGCCAACGTCCTGACTTTC.

The chain employs TRBV9 and TRBJ2-7; the match to TRBD2 covers 9 bases. The CDR3 length is 15 residues. Germline V CDR1 and CDR2: SGDLS, YYNGEE. After removal of 0 bases from V and 5 bases from J, the junction contained 6 bases not matched to a gene. In DNA form, the CDR3 reads TGTGCCAGCAGCGTAGGGAGCGGGGGGAGCGACGAGCAGTACTTC. Protein: CASSVGSGGSDEQYF. Based on the CDR3 plus reference TRBV9 and TRBJ2-7, the full variable domain is DSGVTQTPKHLITATGQRVTLRCSPRSGDLSVYWYQQSLDQGLQFLIQYYNGEERAKGNILERFSAQQFPDLHSELNLSSLELGDSALYFCASSVGSGGSDEQYFGPGTRLTVT.

The genes are TRBV24-1 and TRBJ1-2, with D perhaps matching TRBD1 (5 bases). Germline lookup yields CDR1 KGHDR and CDR2 SFDVKD. The V end was cut by 2 bases, the J end by 3 bases, with 9 bases between. CDR3 size: 14 residues. CDR3 nucleotide sequence: TGTGCCACCAGTGATTCCACAGGATACTATGGCTACACCTTC. Translation gives CATSDSTGYYGYTF.

The rearrangement uses TRBV11-2 and TRBJ1-1; 7 nucleotides match TRBD1. V gave up 5 bases and J gave up 6 bases; unmatched junction bases: 3. This CDR3 spans 12 amino acids. Germline CDR1 is SGHAT and CDR2 is FQNNGV. CDR3 protein: CASSPGTAEAFF. CDR3 DNA sequence: TGTGCCAGCAGCCCGGGGACAGCTGAAGCTTTCTTT.

The chain joins TRBV27 to TRBJ2-3, with 9 bases lining up with TRBD2. This CDR3 has 18 amino acids. Germline V CDR1 and CDR2: MNHEY, SMNVEV (reference sequence). The J segment lost 4 bases and the V segment lost 0 bases, leaving 11 bases of the junction unmatched. CDR3: CASSLSGLKSGGPDTQYF. CDR3 nucleotides: TGTGCCAGCAGTTTATCGGGCCTAAAAAGCGGGGGGCCAGATACGCAGTATTTT.

This clone was recorded once. This chain joins TRBV11-3 and TRBJ2-2; tentatively, D is TRBD1 (6 bases). The CDR3 consists of 15 residues. The V end was cut by 4 bases, the J end by 3 bases, with 12 bases between. Germline values: CDR1 SGHNT, CDR2 YENEEA. In DNA form, the CDR3 reads TGTGCCAGCAGCTCACAGGGTGATGACACCGGGGAGCTGTTTTTT. Translated: CASSSQGDDTGELFF.

V usage is TRBV3-1 (or the pseudogene TRBV3-2) and J usage is TRBJ2-7, with 9 bases lining up with TRBD2. The germline V gene encodes CDR1 LGHDT and CDR2 YNNKEL (reference sequence). The CDR3 runs to 17 residues. J was trimmed by 2 bases and V by 0 bases; bases with no gene match: 8. The CDR3 protein is CASSQDRVAGAAYEQYF. For the CDR3, the DNA is TGTGCCAGCAGCCAAGATAGGGTAGCGGGGGCGGCCTACGAGCAGTACTTC.

This clone has just one count. This rearrangement joins TRBV28 to TRBJ1-2; perhaps TRBD1 as D (6 bases). The germline V gene has CDR1 MDHEN and CDR2 SYDVKM. V lost 4 bases and J 0 bases, leaving 15 bases between the germline ends. CDR3 size: 16 residues. This CDR3 is CASSSDRELTNYGYTF. In DNA form, the CDR3 reads TGTGCCAGCAGTTCGGACAGAGAACTAACTAACTATGGCTACACCTTC.

This clone was counted only a few times. The J gene is TRBJ2-5, the V gene TRBV12-3 or TRBV12-4; no clear D gene. The germline V and J ends were trimmed by 2 bases and 12 bases, with 16 bases remaining between them. The CDR3 contains 13 residues. CDR3 coding DNA: TGTGCCAGCAGTTTATCGCCCTCCCACTTGAAGTACTTC. Translated, it gives CASSLSPSHLKYF.

The CDR3 region has the DNA TGTGCCAGCAGTCTGACAGGGGGTTATGGCTACACCTTC. Amino acid sequence: CASSLTGGYGYTF. J is TRBJ1-2 and V is TRBV28; 9 nucleotides agree with TRBD1. Germline CDR1 and CDR2: MDHEN and SYDVKM. The CDR3 is 13 amino acids. V gave up 5 bases and J gave up 5 bases; unmatched junction bases: 3.